Given below is one T cell receptor (beta chain) in context. RNA transcripts served as the template for amplifying TCR beta CDR3 regions. First-round RT-PCR with HTBI primers amplified the TCR CDR3 region. A single record per CDR3 protein comes from TCRdb applying MiXCR to the multiplex PCR reads. This table has hundreds of thousands of distinct CDR3 sequences, approximately 19% appearing once. The sample is drawn from a study of T cells in Graves' hyperthyroidism and ophthalmopathy. Trimming took 2 bases from V and 6 from J, leaving 9 bases between them. Germline V gene sequence: CDR1 SGDLS, CDR2 YYNGEE. The CDR3 is made up of 12 amino acids.

This chain joins TRBV9 and TRBJ2-7; TRBD1 is a possible D gene (5 bases). This clonotype was obtained from a man aged 50 to 59 with Graves' ophthalmopathy. Sequencing was carried out using blood. The CDR3 DNA follows: TGTGCCAGCAGCGTGACAGACGTCGAGCAGTACTTC. Amino acids: CASSVTDVEQYF.